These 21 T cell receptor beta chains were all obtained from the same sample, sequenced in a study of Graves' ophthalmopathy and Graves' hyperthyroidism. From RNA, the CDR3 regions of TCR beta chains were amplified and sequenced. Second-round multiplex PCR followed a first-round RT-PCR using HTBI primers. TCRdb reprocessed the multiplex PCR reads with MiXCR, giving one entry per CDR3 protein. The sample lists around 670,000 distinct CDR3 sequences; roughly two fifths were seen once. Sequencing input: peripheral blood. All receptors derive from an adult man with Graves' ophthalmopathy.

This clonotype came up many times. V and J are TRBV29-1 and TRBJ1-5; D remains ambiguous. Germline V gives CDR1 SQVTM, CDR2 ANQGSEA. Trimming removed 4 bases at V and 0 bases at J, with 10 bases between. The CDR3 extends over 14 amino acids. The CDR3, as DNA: TGCAGCGTTGTCACGGAGGATAGCAATCAGCCCCAGCATTTT. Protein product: CSVVTEDSNQPQHF.

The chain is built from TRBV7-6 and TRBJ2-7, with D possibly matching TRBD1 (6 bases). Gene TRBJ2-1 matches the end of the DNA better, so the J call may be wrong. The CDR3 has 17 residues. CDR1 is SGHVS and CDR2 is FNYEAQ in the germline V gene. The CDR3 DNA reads TGTGCCAGCAGCTTGGATGATCGGACAGTTTCCTACAATGAGCAGTTCTTC. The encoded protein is CASSLDDRTVSYNEQFF.

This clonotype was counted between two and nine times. The CDR3 DNA reads TGTGCCAGCCGATCGCAGGGGGCGCGCAAGTACTTC. It specifies CASRSQGARKYF. The rearrangement uses TRBV2 and TRBJ2-7; 8 bases align to TRBD1. CDR1 is SNHLY and CDR2 is FYNNEI in the germline V gene. The CDR3 sequence is 12 residues long. The V gene end was trimmed by 8 bases and the J gene end by 11 bases; junction bases not matched to a gene: 11.

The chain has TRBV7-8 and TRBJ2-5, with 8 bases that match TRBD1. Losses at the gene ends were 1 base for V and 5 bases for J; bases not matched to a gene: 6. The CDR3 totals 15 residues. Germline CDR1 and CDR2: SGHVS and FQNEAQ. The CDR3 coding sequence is TGTGCCAGCAGCTTAGGAGCAGGGGGCGGGGAGACCCAGTACTTC. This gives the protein CASSLGAGGGETQYF. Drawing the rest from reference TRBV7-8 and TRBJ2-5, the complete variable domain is GAGVSQSPRYKVAKRGQDVALRCDPISGHVSLFWYQQALGQGPEFLTYFQNEAQLDKSGLPSDRFFAERPEGSVSTLKIQRTQQEDSAVYLCASSLGAGGGETQYFGPGTRLLVL.

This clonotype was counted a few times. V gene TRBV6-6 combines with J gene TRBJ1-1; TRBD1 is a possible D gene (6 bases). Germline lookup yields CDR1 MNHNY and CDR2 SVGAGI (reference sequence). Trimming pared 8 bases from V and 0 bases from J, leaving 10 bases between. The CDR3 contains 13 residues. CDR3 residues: CASHRVMNTEAFF. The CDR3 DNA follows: TGTGCCAGCCACAGGGTAATGAACACTGAAGCTTTCTTT.

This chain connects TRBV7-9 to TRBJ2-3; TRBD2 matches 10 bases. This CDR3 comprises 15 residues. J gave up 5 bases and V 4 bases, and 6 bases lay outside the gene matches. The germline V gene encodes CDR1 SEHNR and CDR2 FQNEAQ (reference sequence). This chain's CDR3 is CASSSPSGSIDTQYF. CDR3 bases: TGTGCCAGCAGCTCACCTAGCGGGAGTATAGATACGCAGTATTTT.

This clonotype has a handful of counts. The CDR3: CSPVREATYEQYF. CDR3 in DNA: TGCAGTCCGGTACGGGAGGCAACCTACGAGCAGTACTTC. The chain links TRBV20-1 to TRBJ2-7; TRBD2 matches at 7 bases. Trimming at V came to 8 bases and at J to 2 bases, leaving 9 bases not matched to a gene. In germline, CDR1 is DFQATT, CDR2 SNEGSKA (reference sequence). The CDR3 length is 13 residues.

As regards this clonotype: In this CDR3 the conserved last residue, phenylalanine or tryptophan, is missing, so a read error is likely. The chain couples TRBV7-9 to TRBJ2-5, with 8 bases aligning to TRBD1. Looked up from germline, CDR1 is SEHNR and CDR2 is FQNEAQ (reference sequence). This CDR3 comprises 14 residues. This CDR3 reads CASSLGGTGETQYL. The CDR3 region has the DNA TGTGCCAGCAGTTTAGGGGGGACAGGAGAGACCCAGTACTTG.

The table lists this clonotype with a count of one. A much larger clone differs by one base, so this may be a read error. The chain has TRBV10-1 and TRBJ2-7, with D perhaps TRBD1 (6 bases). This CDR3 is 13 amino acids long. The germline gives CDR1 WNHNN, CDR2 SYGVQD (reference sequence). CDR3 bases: TGCGCCAACAGTCGTGACAGGATGGACGAGCAGTACTTC. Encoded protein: CANSRDRMDEQYF.

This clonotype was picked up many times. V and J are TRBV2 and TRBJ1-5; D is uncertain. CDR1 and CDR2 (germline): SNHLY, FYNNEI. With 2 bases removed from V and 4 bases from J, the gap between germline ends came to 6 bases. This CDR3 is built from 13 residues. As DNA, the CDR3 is TGTGCCAGCAGTGAATTGTGGAATCAGCCCCAGCATTTT. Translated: CASSELWNQPQHF. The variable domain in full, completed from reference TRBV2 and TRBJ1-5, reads EPEVTQTPSHQVTQMGQEVILRCVPISNHLYFYWYRQILGQKVEFLVSFYNNEISEKSEIFDDQFSVERPDGSNFTLKIRSTKLEDSAMYFCASSELWNQPQHFGDGTRLSIL.

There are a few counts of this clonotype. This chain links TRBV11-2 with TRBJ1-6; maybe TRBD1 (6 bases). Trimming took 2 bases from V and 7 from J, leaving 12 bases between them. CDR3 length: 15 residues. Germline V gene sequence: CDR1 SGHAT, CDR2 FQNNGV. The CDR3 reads CASSLPLGGNSPLHF. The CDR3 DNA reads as TGTGCCAGCAGCTTACCTCTCGGGGGCAATTCACCCCTCCACTTT.

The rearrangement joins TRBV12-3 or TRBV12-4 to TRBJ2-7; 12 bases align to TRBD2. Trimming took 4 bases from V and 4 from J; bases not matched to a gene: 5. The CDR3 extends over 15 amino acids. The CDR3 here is CASSSRTSGDYEQYF. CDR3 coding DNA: TGTGCCAGCAGTTCCCGGACTAGCGGGGATTACGAGCAGTACTTC.

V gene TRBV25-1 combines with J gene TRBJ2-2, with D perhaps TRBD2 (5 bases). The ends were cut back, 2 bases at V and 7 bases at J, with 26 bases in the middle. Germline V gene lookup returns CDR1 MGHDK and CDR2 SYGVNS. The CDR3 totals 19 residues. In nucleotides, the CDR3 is TGTGCCAGCAGTGAAGCCCGACTACCCCATGAAGCGCTTTTCGGGGAGCTGTTTTTT. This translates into CASSEARLPHEALFGELFF.

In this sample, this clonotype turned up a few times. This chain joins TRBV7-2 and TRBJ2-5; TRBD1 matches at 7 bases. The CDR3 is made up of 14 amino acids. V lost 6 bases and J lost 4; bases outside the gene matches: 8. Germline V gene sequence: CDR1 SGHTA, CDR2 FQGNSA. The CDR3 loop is CASSLQGFRETQYF. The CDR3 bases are TGTGCCAGCAGTTTACAGGGGTTCCGAGAGACCCAGTACTTC.

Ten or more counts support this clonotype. The CDR3 loop is CSVGLGQGLETQYF. The CDR3 DNA is TGCAGCGTTGGACTGGGGCAGGGGCTGGAGACCCAGTACTTC. The chain is built from TRBV29-1 and TRBJ2-5, with D possibly matching TRBD1 (6 bases). Between the trimmed V and J ends, which lost 4 bases and 5 bases, there was a span of 17 bases. The CDR3 extends over 14 amino acids. Germline assignment: CDR1 SQVTM and CDR2 ANQGSEA.

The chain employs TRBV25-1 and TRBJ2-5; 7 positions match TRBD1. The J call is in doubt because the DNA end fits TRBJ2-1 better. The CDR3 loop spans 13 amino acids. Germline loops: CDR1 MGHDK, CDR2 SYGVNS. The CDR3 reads CASSLGQVYEQFF. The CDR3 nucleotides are TGTGCCAGCAGCCTCGGACAGGTGTATGAGCAGTTCTTC.

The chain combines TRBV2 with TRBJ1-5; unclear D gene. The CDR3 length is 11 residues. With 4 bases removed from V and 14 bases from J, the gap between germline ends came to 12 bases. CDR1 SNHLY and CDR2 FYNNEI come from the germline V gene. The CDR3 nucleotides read TGTGCCAGCAGTGGGACTAGCCACGAGCATTTT. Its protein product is CASSGTSHEHF.

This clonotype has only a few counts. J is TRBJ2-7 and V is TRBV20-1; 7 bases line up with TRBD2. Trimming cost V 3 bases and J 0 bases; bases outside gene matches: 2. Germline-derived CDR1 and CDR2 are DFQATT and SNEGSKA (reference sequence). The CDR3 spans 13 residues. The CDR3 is CSARREGSYEQYF. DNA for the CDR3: TGCAGTGCTAGGAGGGAGGGCTCCTACGAGCAGTACTTC.

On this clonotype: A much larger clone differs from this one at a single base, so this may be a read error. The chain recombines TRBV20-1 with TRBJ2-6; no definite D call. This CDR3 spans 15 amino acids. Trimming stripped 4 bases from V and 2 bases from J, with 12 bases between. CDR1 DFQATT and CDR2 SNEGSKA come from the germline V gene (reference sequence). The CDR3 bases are TGCAGTGCTAACGCGATGCAGACTGGGGCCAACGTCCTGACTTTC. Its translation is CSANAMQTGANVLTF.

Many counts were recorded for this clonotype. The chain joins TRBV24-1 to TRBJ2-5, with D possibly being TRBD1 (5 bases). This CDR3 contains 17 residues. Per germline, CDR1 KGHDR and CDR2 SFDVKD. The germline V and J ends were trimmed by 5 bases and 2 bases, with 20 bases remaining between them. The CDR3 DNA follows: TGTGCCACCAGTGCCCTGGGTATGTCAGGGCAGCAAGAGACCCAGTACTTC. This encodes CATSALGMSGQQETQYF.

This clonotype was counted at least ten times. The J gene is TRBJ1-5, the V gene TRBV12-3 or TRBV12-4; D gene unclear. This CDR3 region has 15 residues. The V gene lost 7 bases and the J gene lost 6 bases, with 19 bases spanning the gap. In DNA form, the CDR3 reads TGTGCCAGCACCTTCGGGGTTAACGTAGGTCAGCCCCAGCATTTT. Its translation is CASTFGVNVGQPQHF.